The clone carrying this T cell receptor (beta chain) was seen many times. The target antigen is unknown. The sample belongs to a study of T-cell reconstitution after alpha-beta-depleted transplantation in children. The study's findings and limits: A year had passed since transplant, and T-cell counts and diversity by then came mostly from newly produced T cells. The high TCRbeta diversity at day 60 in some patients came from surviving recipient T cells and thymic progenitors. About two months after transplant, alpha-beta T cells reportedly came from several hundred expanded graft clones.

The CDR3 consists of 14 residues. V was shortened by 3 bases and J by 0 bases, with 9 bases between the two germline ends. Per germline, CDR1 DFQATT and CDR2 SNEGSKA (reference sequence). During its preparation, the TCRbeta library received unique molecular identifiers. From the PCR reads, TCRdb called clonotypes with MiXCR, one entry per CDR3 protein. In the table there are 140,000 or so distinct CDR3 sequences, around 10% of which are singletons. The receptor comes from a female patient aged 2-15 years who had a stem cell transplant for congenital amegakaryocytic thrombocytopenia, so the T cells may come from the graft donor. The rearrangement uses TRBV20-1 and TRBJ2-1; no definite D call. Sequencing was performed on PBMCs, mostly from graft donor cells, taken 180 days after TCRalphabeta/CD19-depleted stem cell transplant. CDR3 region: CSAREWRSYNEQFF. CDR3 DNA: TGCAGTGCTAGGGAGTGGCGCTCCTACAATGAGCAGTTCTTC.